This T cell receptor beta chain was identified in a study of cytomegalovirus exposure and HLA in healthy donors listed by TCRdb under 2017. Regarding the complete study: An earlier analysis of under 600 of the donors reported 276 Gb of sequence data and roughly 110 million unique TCR beta sequences from 190 million or so T cells. An early release that covered around 590 HLA-typed donors contained around 330 gigabases of sequencing data and around 85 million unique TCR sequences. Of the approximately 400 genotyped donors, approximately 82% fell in the genetic ancestry cluster associated with self-reported Caucasian donors. The aim of the study was to test whether cataloging public T cell receptors could identify signatures of past pathogen exposure. Using immunosequencing, the study profiled T cell repertoires from about 650 subjects and related those repertoires to cytomegalovirus serostatus. A separate validation cohort of roughly 110 different subjects was used in addition to the approximately 670-subject first cohort. To predict cytomegalovirus infection status, the study combined high-throughput TCR immunosequencing, statistical association of individual TCRs with disease status, and machine learning. To study patterns of TCR occurrence, a later analysis re-analyzed previously published TCR beta repertoires from just over 650 donors and added high-resolution HLA genotyping. The later analysis used no new phenotypic data to find candidate immune exposures, relying instead on TCR beta sequences and their occurrence across donors. An earlier analysis of about 600 of the donors used high-throughput TCR beta sequencing to judge whether each TCR beta V gene segment behaved as functional or pseudogenic. Donor age, sex, ethnicity and CMV serostatus were compiled alongside the repertoire data. A later genetic analysis took genome-wide SNP genotypes for about 55% of the 666 donors and used that subset as a discovery cohort. Every discovery cohort repertoire had been produced on one sequencing platform. Both class I and class II loci were covered by HLA typing, at four-digit resolution. Typing coverage differed by locus: A, B, C, DRB1 and DQB1 were typed in roughly 629-630 donors, DQA1 in approximately 520, DPA1 in nearly 610, and DPB1 in 400 to 480. A handful of DR-DQ haplotypes were handled as single units for association and clustering because linkage in the cohort was strong. Across roughly 420 genotyped donors of the cohort, an average of 235,054 unique TCR beta nucleotide sequences per donor were sequenced, and 15% to 20% of those sequences were non-productive. Overall results and qualifications from the work: In a later analysis, HLA-associated TCR beta chains were found to be more clonally expanded and to have lower generation probabilities than equally common non-associated chains. A later genetic analysis reported fewer N-insertions in productive TCRs among donors in an Asian-associated ancestry cluster than the roughly 700-donor mean. The classifier was reported to diagnose cytomegalovirus status with high specificity and sensitivity in both the original cohort and the validation cohort. Presence/absence analyses assumed roughly uniform sequencing depth across donors, an assumption that may not hold. Specific HLA alleles were associated with 18,000 or so TCR beta sequences at a false discovery rate of 0.05 in a later analysis. Only TCR beta chains were sequenced in this cohort, and the absence of alpha or paired-chain data limited detectable features. Most TCR sequences were seen in very few donors, while some public TCRs were found in many individuals. In a later analysis, the rate of TCR association differed among HLA loci, with DRB1 alleles having the most associated TCRs and HLA-C alleles having the fewest. Seventeen rarely observed V segments, including chromosome 9 orphons, were excluded from the earlier analysis of about 600 of the donors because counts were too low. In a later analysis, most CMV-associated TCR beta chains were found to appear HLA-restricted, with HLA associations seemingly driven largely by CMV exposure. Several of the top co-occurrence clusters appeared to be linked to parvovirus B19, influenza, CMV and Epstein-Barr virus, according to a later analysis. A group of highly shared sequence variants was considered likely to be a technical artifact of the sequencing pipeline. The study gave a list of about 160 TCR beta chains associated with cytomegalovirus. In vitro tests confirmed that a few of the cytomegalovirus-associated TCR beta chains recognize cytomegalovirus antigens. Assigning TCR associations to individual alleles was difficult when HLA alleles, especially DR and DQ, strongly co-occurred. In a later genetic analysis, a missense DCLRE1C variant was associated with V-gene and J-gene trimming of TCR beta chains, and the association was replicated in an independent cohort. Some IMGT-functional V segments, including TRBV6-2 and TRBV6-3, could not be distinguished by the 87-base-pair reads and were therefore excluded. Immune exposure information for the cohort was limited to CMV serostatus. HLA typing was unavailable for some donors at each locus, so association tests used only the typed subset. According to the authors, the approach could potentially be generalized to other disease states and immunological phenotypes. Broadly in line with IMGT annotations, most TCR beta V segments showed up in productive rearrangements about 87% or about 30% of the time in an earlier analysis of 587 of the donors. A further reported finding was that TCR beta sequences accurately predicted the HLA-A and HLA-B alleles for most subjects in the first cohort. Linkage disequilibrium might explain the correlated functional status among segregating V segments, but an unknown experimental factor could not be excluded.

The cohort comprised approximately 700 healthy bone marrow donors. Cohort members were all nominally healthy when sampled, although unrecorded immune exposures were likely present. The donor tested CMV seropositive and was one of the 289 seropositive cohort members. Each donor provided a peripheral blood sample, and peripheral blood mononuclear cells were used for TCR beta sequencing. The Qiagen DNeasy Blood Extraction Kit was used to extract genomic DNA from the blood cell samples. Preparation of the library involved the immunoSEQ multiplex PCR assay. The multiplex PCR relied on a mix of 60 forward primers for TCR Vbeta segments and 13 reverse primers for TCR Jbeta segments. The CDR3 region of rearranged TCR beta genes was amplified from genomic DNA by a multiplex PCR assay. The Illumina HiSeq System was used to sequence the amplified TCR beta libraries as 87-base-pair reads. The study's own analysis went as follows. A later analysis counted approximately 76 million unique TCR beta chains across the 670 or so repertoires, and some 12 million of these chains were shared by at least two donors. A nearest-neighbor algorithm error-corrected the raw reads and collapsed the reads into unique sequences, merging closely related sequences to remove PCR and sequencing errors. Alignment of CDR3 sequences to IMGT reference sequences was used to assign V, D and J gene segments. For a sequence to be retained, at least a six-nucleotide match to both a V gene segment and a J gene segment was required. Rearrangements were classified as productive when the CDR3 lacked stop codons and remained in frame with V and J, and all other rearrangements were classified as non-productive. Following IMGT convention, CDR3 was defined as the stretch from the second conserved V-encoded cysteine to the conserved J-encoded phenylalanine. In an earlier analysis of approximately 590 of the donors, sequences lacking an unambiguous match to a single V gene segment were excluded. In an earlier analysis of 450 to 750 of the donors, a V segment was called functional when productive rearrangements were above 56.7%, and segregating when the standard deviation between donors exceeded 5%. A statistical classification framework was built for diagnosing cytomegalovirus status from the catalog of TCR beta chain sequences. A later analysis assigned V and J genes by comparing TCR nucleotide sequences with IMGT/GENE-DB human TR gene sequences. In a later analysis, CDR3 sequences and most-parsimonious VDJ recombination scenarios were assigned using the TCRdist pipeline. In a later analysis, each TCR beta chain was defined by its CDR3 amino acid sequence together with its V-gene family, and reads lacking a unique V-gene family were excluded. A later analysis removed 592 highly shared, low-generation-probability nucleotide sequences to deal with suspected cross-contamination and a sequencing artifact. In a later analysis, a clonal expansion index for each public chain was calculated from normalized within-repertoire ranks of inferred template counts. In a later analysis, generation probabilities were computed with a VDJ recombination model fitted to out-of-frame rearrangements, and the resulting probabilities were checked against IGoR. Hypergeometric tests were used in a later analysis to score TCR-TCR, TCR-HLA and TCR-CMV co-occurrence, with a repertoire-size bias correction applied to the TCR pairs. False discovery rates were estimated in a later analysis by permuting HLA or CMV assignments 20 times. In a later analysis, co-occurring TCRs were grouped using DBSCAN, and TCRdist sequence similarity was added for clustering within HLA-allele-positive subsets. For co-occurrence clustering, repertoires with fewer than 30,000 or more than 120,000 public chains were excluded, along with four or five repertoires with anomalous nucleotide sharing. TCRdb mirrors the immuneACCESS table, restricted to in-frame sequences. Some clones are absent from its copies; in checked studies, under half trace to an unresolved V gene, and the reason for the others is unknown. That table gives V, J and clone size, and the DNA gave D and trimming. In this sample the table shows some 100,000 clones, approximately 81% of which occur a single time. The ten largest clones capture about 1.2% of the sample.

This clone has only one observation. Its specific antigen is unknown. The input lacks base qualities; no much larger clone sits a single base away. The germline V gene (reference sequence) sets CDR1 to LNHDA and CDR2 to SQIVND. Clipping removes 1 base from V and 4 bases from J, with 13 as the unmatched junction base count. The CDR3 covers 18 residues, taking in both the cysteine and the phenylalanine. The only DNA kept is the CDR3, 54 bases in frame from the first base. The sequence was collected from a girl aged 2-10 years in good health and CMV-seropositive. The sample consisted of PBMCs. The chain joins TRBV19 to TRBJ2-1; 7 junctional bases match TRBD2. The CDR3 region has the sequence CASSIGPPLAGEYNEQFF. The nucleotides read TGTGCCAGTAGTATAGGCCCCCCGCTGGCGGGGGAATACAATGAGCAGTTCTTC.